This T cell receptor (beta chain) was captured by sequencing in a study of shared clonotypes between healthy human individuals. At the level of the study: CD4 naive and memory got three plates each, CD8 naive two, CD8 memory one.

The germline CDR1 and CDR2 sequences are SEHNR and FQNEAQ (reference sequence). The V and J ends lost 5 bases and 0 bases respectively, with 16 bases between them. The CDR3 has 17 residues. The table came from immunoSEQ multiplex PCR; TCRdb's copy has only in-frame clones and leaves some out. The sample shows 1,400,000 or so clones, less than 99% of them seen only once. This clonotype was sampled from a man aged 25-45 years in good health. The rearrangement joins TRBV7-9 to TRBJ2-2, with D unresolved. Sequenced input: naive CD4+ T cells sorted from blood. Subset in this sample: CD45RA+ positively selected. This CDR3 reads CASSPSVSFANTGELFF. As DNA, the CDR3 is TGTGCCAGCAGCCCCTCCGTTTCGTTTGCGAACACCGGGGAGCTGTTTTTT.